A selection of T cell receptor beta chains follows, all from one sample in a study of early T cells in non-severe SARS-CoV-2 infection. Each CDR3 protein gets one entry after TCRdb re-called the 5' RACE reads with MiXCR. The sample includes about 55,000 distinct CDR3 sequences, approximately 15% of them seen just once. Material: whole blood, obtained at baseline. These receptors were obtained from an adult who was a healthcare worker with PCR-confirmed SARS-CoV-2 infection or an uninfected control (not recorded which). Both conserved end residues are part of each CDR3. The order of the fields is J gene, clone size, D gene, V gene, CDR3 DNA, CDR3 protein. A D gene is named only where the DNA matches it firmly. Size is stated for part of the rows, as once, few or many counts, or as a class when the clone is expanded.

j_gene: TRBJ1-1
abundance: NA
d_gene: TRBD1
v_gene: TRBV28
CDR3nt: TGTGCCAGCAGAAACAGGGGACCGAACACTGAAGCTTTCTTT
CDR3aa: CASRNRGPNTEAFF

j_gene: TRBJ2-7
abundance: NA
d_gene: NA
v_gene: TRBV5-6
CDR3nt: TGTGCCAGCAGCCCGGCGGGACAGACCTACGAGCAGTACTTC
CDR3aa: CASSPAGQTYEQYF

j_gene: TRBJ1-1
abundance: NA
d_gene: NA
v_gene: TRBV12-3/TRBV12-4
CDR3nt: TGTGCCAGCAGCCACAGAGACGTGAACACTGAAGCTTTCTTT
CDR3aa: CASSHRDVNTEAFF

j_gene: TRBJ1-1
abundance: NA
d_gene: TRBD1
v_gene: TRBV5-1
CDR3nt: TGCGCCAGCAGCTCGGCCGGGACAGGCGCTTTAAACACTGAAGCTTTCTTT
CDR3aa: CASSSAGTGALNTEAFF

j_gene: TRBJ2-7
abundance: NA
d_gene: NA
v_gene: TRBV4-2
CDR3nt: TGTGCCAGCAGCCAAGAGAAACGACGTCACTACGAGCAGTACTTC
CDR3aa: CASSQEKRRHYEQYF

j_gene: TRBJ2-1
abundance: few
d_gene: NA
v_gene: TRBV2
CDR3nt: TGTGCCAGCAGCCTCGAAGAGGTGGGGAATGAGCAGTTCTTC
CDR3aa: CASSLEEVGNEQFF

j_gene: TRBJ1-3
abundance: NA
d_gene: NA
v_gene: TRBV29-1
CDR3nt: TGCAGCGTACGGGCCTTCTCTGGAAACACCATATATTTT
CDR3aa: CSVRAFSGNTIYF

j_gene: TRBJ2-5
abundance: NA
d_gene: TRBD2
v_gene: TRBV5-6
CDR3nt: TGTGCCAGCAGCTTGGCTGTGACTAGCGGGACGGAGACCCAGTACTTC
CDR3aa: CASSLAVTSGTETQYF

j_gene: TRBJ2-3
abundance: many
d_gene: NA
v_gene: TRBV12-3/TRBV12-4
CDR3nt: TGTGCCAGCAGTTCGGGAGTCCCACCTCTACTATTT
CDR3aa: CASSSGVPPLLF

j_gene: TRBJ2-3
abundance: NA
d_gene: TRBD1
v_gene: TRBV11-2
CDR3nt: TGTGCCAGCAGCTCGGCGCCGGGACAGGACCCCACAGATACGCAGTATTTT
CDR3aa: CASSSAPGQDPTDTQYF

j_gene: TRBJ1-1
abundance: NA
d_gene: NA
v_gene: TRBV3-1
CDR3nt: TGTGCCAGCAGCCCAAGGGGCAGGGCGGCTGAAGCTTTCTTT
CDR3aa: CASSPRGRAAEAFF

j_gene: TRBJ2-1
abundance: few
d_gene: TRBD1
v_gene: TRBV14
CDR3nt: TGTGCCAGCAGCCATAGACAGGGGTACAATGAGCAGTTCTTC
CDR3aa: CASSHRQGYNEQFF

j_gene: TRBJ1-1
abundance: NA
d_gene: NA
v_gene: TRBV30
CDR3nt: TGTGCCTGGAGGAAGGTGAACACTGAAGCTTTCTTT
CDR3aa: CAWRKVNTEAFF

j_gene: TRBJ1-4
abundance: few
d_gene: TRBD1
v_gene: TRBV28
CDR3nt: TGTGCCAGCTATACAGGGGCAAATGAAAAACTGTTTTTT
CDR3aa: CASYTGANEKLFF

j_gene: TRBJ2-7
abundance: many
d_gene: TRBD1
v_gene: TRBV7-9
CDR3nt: TGTGCCAGCAGCTTAGGGAGGTCGCAGGGGGCAGGCGAGCAGTACTTC
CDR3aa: CASSLGRSQGAGEQYF

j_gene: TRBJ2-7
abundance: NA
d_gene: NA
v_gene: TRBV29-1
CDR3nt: TGCAGCGTTTCTGGACACCCTACCTACGAGCAGTACTTC
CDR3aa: CSVSGHPTYEQYF

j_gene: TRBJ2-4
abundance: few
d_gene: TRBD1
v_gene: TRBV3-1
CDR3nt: TGTGCCAGCAGCCACCCGGACAGGGGGAGAGCCATTCAGTACTTC
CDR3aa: CASSHPDRGRAIQYF

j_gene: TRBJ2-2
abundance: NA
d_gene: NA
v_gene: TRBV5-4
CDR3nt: TGTGCCAGCAGCTTCGGATCCACCGGGGAGCTGTTTTTT
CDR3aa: CASSFGSTGELFF

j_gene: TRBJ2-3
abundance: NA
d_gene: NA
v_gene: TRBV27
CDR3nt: TGTGCCAGCAGTCCGCCGGGGCACATTGATGATACGCAGTATTTT
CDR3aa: CASSPPGHIDDTQYF

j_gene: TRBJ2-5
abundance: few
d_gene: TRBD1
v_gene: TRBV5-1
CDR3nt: TGCGCCAGCAGCTCCTTGACAGGGTACCAAGAGACCCAGTACTTC
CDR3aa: CASSSLTGYQETQYF

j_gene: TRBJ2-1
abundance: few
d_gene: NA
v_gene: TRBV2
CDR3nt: TGTGCCAGCAGTGTTAAGCGGAACCAGTATGGTGAGCAGTTCTTC
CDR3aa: CASSVKRNQYGEQFF

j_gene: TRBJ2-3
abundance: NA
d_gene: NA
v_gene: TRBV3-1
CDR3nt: TGTGCCAGCAGCCAAGTGTGGAGCACAGATACGCAGTATTTT
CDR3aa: CASSQVWSTDTQYF

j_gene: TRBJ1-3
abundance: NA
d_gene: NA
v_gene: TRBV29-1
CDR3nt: TGCAGCGTTGAGCTGCAAGGAAACACCATATATTTT
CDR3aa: CSVELQGNTIYF

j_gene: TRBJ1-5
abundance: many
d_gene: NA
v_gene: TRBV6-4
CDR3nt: TGTGCCAGCAGTCCTGGGACGGGAAGCAATCAGCCCCAGCATTTT
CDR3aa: CASSPGTGSNQPQHF

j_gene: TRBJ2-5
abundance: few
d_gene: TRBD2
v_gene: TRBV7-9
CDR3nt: TGTGCCAGCAGCCCACGATGGGGAGGGGAGACCCAGTACTTC
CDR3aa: CASSPRWGGETQYF

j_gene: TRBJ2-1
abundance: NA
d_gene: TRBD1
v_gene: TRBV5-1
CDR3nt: TGCGCCAGCAGCCCCCAGGGGGACGGGTACAATGAGCAGTTCTTC
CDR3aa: CASSPQGDGYNEQFF

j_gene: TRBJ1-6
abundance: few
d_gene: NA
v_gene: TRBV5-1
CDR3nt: TGCGCCAGCAGCTGGGGGACGGACTCACCCCTCCACTTT
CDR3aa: CASSWGTDSPLHF

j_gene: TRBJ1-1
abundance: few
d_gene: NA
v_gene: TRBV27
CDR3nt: TGTGCCAGCAAACGGGCAGGGACGGGCACTGAAGCTTTCTTT
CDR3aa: CASKRAGTGTEAFF

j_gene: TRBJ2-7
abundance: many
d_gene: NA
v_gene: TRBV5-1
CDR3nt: TGCGCCAGCAGCTCGGGACACCGGGGGAACGAGCAGTACTTC
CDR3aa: CASSSGHRGNEQYF

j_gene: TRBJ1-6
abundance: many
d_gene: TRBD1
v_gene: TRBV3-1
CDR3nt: TGTGCCAGCAGCCGGACAGGGAATTCACCCCTCCACTTT
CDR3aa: CASSRTGNSPLHF

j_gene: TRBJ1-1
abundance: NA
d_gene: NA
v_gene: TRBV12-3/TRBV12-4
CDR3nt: TGTGCCAGCAGTTTATATCCCCTGCTGATGGTTTTCTTT
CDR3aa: CASSLYPLLMVFF

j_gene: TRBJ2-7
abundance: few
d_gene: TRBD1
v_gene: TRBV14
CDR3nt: TGTGCCAGCAGCCAGGACAGGCGGGACGAGCAGTACTTC
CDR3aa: CASSQDRRDEQYF

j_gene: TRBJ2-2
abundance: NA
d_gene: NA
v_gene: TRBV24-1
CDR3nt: TGTGCCACCAGTGATTCGGTAGCTAGCGGGGAGCTGTTTTTT
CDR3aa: CATSDSVASGELFF

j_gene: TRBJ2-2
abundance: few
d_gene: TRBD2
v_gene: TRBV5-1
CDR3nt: TGCGCCAGCAGCTGGGGGACTAGCGGGAGTACCGGGGAGCTGTTTTTT
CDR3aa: CASSWGTSGSTGELFF

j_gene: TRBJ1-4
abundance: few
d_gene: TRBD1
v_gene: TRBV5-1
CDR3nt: TGCGCCAGCAGCACCGGGACAGAAGCGGCAAAACTGTTTTTT
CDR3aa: CASSTGTEAAKLFF

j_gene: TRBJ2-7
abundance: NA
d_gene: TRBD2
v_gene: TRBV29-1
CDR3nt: TGCAGCGTTAGACTAGCGGACACCTACGAGCAGTACTTC
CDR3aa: CSVRLADTYEQYF

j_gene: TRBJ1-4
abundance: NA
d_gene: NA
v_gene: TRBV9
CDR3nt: TGTGCCAGCAGCGTAGGAAATGTTGCAACTAATGAAAAACTGTTTTTT
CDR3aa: CASSVGNVATNEKLFF

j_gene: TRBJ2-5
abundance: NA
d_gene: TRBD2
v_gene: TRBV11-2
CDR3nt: TGTGCCAGCAGCCCAGCGGGGGAGACCCAGTACTTC
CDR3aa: CASSPAGETQYF

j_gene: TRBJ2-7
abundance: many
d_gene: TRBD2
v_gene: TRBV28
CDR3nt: TGTGCCAGCAGCCCTCAGCGGGAGGGTCAGTCCTACGAGCAGTACTTC
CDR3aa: CASSPQREGQSYEQYF

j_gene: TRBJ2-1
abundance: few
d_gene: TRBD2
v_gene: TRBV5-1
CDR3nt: TGCGCCAGCAGATCAGCGGGAATCTCCTACAATGAGCAGTTCTTC
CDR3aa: CASRSAGISYNEQFF

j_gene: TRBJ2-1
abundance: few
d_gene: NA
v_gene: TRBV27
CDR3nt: TGTGCCAGCAGTTCGGGCCTGAGAGGCTCCTACAATGAGCAGTTCTTC
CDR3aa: CASSSGLRGSYNEQFF

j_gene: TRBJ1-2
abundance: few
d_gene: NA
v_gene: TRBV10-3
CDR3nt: TGTGCCATCAGTGAGTCCGTCCGAGAAGGAGACTACACCTTC
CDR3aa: CAISESVREGDYTF

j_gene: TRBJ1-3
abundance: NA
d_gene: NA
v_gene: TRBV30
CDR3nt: TGTGCCTGGAGTGATACAGGCTCTCCGGGAAACACCATATATTTT
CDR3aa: CAWSDTGSPGNTIYF

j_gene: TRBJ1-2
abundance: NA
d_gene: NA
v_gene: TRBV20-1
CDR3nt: TGCAGTCCGGATACAGGAACTAACTATGGCTACACCTTC
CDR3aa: CSPDTGTNYGYTF

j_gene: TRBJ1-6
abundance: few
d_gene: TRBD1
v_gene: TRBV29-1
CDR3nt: TGCAGCGCCACAGGGGCGAGGGGTTCACCCCTCCACTTT
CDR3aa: CSATGARGSPLHF

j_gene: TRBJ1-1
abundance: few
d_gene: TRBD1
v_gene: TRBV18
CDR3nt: TGTGCCAGCTCATCGAAACAGGGGGCAGCCGACACTGAAGCTTTCTTT
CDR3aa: CASSSKQGAADTEAFF

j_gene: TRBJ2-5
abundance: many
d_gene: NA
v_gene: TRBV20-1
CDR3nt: TGCAGTGCTAGAGATTCTCGGGAGACCCAGTACTTC
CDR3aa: CSARDSRETQYF

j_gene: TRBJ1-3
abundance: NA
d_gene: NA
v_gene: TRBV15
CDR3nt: TGTGCCACCAGCAGTCGCGGGGGAGAGGGAAACACCATATATTTT
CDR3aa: CATSSRGGEGNTIYF

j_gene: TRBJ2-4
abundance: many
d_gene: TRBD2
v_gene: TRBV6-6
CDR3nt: TGTGCCACCATGGTTGGGGGTAGCGGGGGCGACAAAAACATTCAGTACTTC
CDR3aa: CATMVGGSGGDKNIQYF

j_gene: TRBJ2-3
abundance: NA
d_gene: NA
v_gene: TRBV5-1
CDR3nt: TGCGCCAGCAGCTTTTCCTATACCACAGATACGCAGTATTTT
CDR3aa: CASSFSYTTDTQYF

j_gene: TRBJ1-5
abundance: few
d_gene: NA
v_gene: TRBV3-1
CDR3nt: TGTGCCAGCAGCCCCTACGGGACCGATCAGCCCCAGCATTTT
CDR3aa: CASSPYGTDQPQHF

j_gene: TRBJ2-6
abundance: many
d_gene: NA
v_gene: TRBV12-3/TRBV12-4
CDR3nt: TGTGCCAGCAGTTTAGGGTTCCCCTCCAGCGTCCTGACTTTC
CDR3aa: CASSLGFPSSVLTF

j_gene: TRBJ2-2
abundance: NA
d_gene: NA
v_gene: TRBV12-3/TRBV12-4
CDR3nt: TGTGCCAGCAGTTCCTCAGGGGGAGGCACCGGGGAGCTGTTTTTT
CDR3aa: CASSSSGGGTGELFF

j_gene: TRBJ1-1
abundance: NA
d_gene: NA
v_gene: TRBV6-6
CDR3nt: TGTGCCAGCAGTTACGCGGAGTCGAACACTGAAGCTTTCTTT
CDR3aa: CASSYAESNTEAFF

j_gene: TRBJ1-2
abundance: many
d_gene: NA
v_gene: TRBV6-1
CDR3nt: TGTGCCAGCAGTATGGGGGAAACAAATGGCTACACCTTC
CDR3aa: CASSMGETNGYTF

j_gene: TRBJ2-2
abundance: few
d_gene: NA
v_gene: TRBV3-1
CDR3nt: TGTGCCAGCAGCCAGGGACCGAACACCGGGGAGCTGTTTTTT
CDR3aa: CASSQGPNTGELFF

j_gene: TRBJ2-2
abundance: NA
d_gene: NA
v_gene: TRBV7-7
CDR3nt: TGTGCCAGCAGCCCCGAGGCCGGGGAGCTGTTTTTT
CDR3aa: CASSPEAGELFF

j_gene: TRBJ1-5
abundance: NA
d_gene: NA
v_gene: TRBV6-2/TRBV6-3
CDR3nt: TGTGCCAGCAGTTACTCGCCGGCAGGGCGACAGCCCCAGCATTTT
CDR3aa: CASSYSPAGRQPQHF